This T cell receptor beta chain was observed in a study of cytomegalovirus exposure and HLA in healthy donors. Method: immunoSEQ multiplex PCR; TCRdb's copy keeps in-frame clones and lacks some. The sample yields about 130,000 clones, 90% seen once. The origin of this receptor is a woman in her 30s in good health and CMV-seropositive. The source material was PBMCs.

The CDR3, as DNA: TGTGCCAGCAGCTTAGGGTCAGGGCTCAACGAGCAGTACTTC. It encodes CASSLGSGLNEQYF. The chain couples TRBV7-6 to TRBJ2-7, with D possibly matching TRBD1 (5 bases). Trimming took off 1 base at V and 5 bases at J, with 12 bases between the two ends. The CDR3 has 14 amino acids. In germline, CDR1 is SGHVS, CDR2 FNYEAQ.